This TCR beta chain was retrieved from a study of blood T cell repertoires in COVID-19. About the study: The United States, Italy and Spain supplied acute and convalescent COVID-19 samples.

Method: immunoSEQ multiplex PCR; TCRdb's copy keeps in-frame clones and lacks some. The repertoire has fewer than 150,000 clones, over 75% of them found once; the top ten carry 8% to 8.5%. The receptor was derived from a woman aged 70 to 79 who had recovered from COVID-19. The sequencing sample was made of peripheral blood.

CDR3 in amino acids: CASNRGQVEQYF. Written as DNA, the CDR3 is TGCGCCAGCAACAGGGGGCAGGTCGAGCAGTACTTC. This chain connects TRBV10-2 to TRBJ2-7; 9 nucleotides line up with TRBD1. The CDR3 is 12 amino acids. Germline V gene data show CDR1 as WSHSY and CDR2 as SAAADI. Trimming removed 7 bases from V and 6 bases from J; junction bases left unmatched: 4.